Included here is one T cell receptor (beta chain) sequence, with context. Assay: immunoSEQ multiplex PCR; the TCRdb copy retains only in-frame clones and omits some. The sample consists of approximately 16,000 clones, around nine tenths of them appearing once. This specimen comes from a study of graft-versus-host responses after intestinal transplantation. Sample: PBMCs, taken approximately 15 weeks after intestinal transplant. The sequence came from a human patient who received an intestinal transplant, so some T cells may come from the graft donor.

The CDR3 region is CASSLAQGHFSNQPQHF. CDR3 nucleotides: TGTGCCAGCAGTTTGGCCCAGGGGCACTTTAGCAATCAGCCCCAGCATTTT. The chain combines TRBV28 with TRBJ1-5, with D maybe TRBD1 (6 bases). Trimming took 3 bases from V and 0 from J, leaving 15 bases between them. CDR3 length equals 17 residues. Germline V gives CDR1 MDHEN, CDR2 SYDVKM.